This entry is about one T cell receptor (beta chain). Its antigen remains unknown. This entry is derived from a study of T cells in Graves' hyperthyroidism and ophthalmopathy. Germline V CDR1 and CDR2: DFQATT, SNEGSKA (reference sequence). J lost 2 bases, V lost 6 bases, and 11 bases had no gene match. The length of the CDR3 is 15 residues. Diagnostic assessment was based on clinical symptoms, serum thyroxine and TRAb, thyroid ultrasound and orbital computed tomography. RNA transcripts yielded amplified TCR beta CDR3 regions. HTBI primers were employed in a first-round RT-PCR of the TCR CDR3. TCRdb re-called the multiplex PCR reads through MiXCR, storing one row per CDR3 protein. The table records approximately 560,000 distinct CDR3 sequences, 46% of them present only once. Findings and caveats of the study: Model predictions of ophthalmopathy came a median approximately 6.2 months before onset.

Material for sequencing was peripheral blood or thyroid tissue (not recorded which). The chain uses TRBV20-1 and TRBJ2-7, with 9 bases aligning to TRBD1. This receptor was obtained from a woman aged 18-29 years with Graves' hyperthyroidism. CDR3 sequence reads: CSASPSGTGTYEQYF. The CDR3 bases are TGCAGTGCATCCCCTTCCGGGACAGGGACCTACGAGCAGTACTTC.